The present TCR beta chain was sequenced within a study of blood T cell repertoires in COVID-19. The germline V gene has CDR1 SGHDN and CDR2 FVKESK. V lost 1 base and J lost 2, with 8 bases in between. This CDR3 spans 14 amino acids. The protocol was immunoSEQ multiplex PCR, while the TCRdb copy is restricted to in-frame clones and leaves out a portion. The table records 15,000 to 20,000 clones, under 90% of them present only once. Input material: peripheral blood. The TCR was taken from an elderly man with acute or convalescent COVID-19. The rearrangement links TRBV14 to TRBJ1-1; no clear D gene. CDR3 DNA: TGTGCCAGCAGCCAAGTAGCGGGAAACACTGAAGCTTTCTTT. Translated: CASSQVAGNTEAFF.